This T cell receptor (beta chain) was recovered during a study of metastatic and nonmetastatic thyroid tumors. On the study more broadly: Malignant thyroid and benign thyroid patients provided blood and tumor or nodule tissue whose repertoires were compared. Points from the study as a whole: It was reportedly found that TCR beta diversity was significantly higher in malignant thyroid tumors than in benign nodules, a difference seen in both blood and tumor samples.

Of note for this clone: The antigen remains undetermined.

No patient had received any treatment before thyroid surgery. The germline V gene has CDR1 SGHRS and CDR2 YFSETQ. The V segment lost 0 bases and the J segment 7 bases; nucleotides outside the gene matches: 8. The CDR3 has 16 amino acids. In the original analysis: In papillary thyroid cancer, a distant-metastasis classifier was built using CDR3 differences across clinicopathological groups. TCRdb re-processed the PCR reads through MiXCR. The V and J calls shown here were made by TCRdb, not taken from the authors' results. The sample records about 15,000 clones, over 25% being singletons. This clonotype originated in a male donor with papillary thyroid cancer or a benign thyroid nodule (not recorded which). Some clones in this sample may be carry-over from other donors' samples. The sequenced sample was tumor tissue. The chain couples TRBV5-1 to TRBJ2-1; the match to TRBD1 covers 9 bases. CDR3 sequence reads: CASSLEQGARSNEQFF. The CDR3 coding sequence is TGCGCCAGCAGCTTGGAACAGGGGGCTAGGTCGAATGAGCAGTTCTTC. The whole variable domain, remainder taken from reference TRBV5-1 and TRBJ2-1, is KAGVTQTPRYLIKTRGQQVTLSCSPISGHRSVSWYQQTPGQGLQFLFEYFSETQRNKGNFPGRFSGRQFSNSRSEMNVSTLELGDSALYLCASSLEQGARSNEQFFGPGTRLTVL.